This entry lists 24 T cell receptor beta chains sequenced from one sample in a study of blood T cell repertoires in COVID-19. TCRdb's table, derived via immunoSEQ multiplex PCR, lists solely in-frame clones and lacks some. The table has about 300,000 clones, 90% seen once. Sequencing was done on a sample of PBMCs or T cells enriched from blood (not recorded which). The receptors shown here come from a young woman who had recovered from COVID-19.

In its sample, this clone was seen once. The DNA for the CDR3 is TGTGCCAGCACCCTGGGACAGGGAAGTGGAAACACCATATATTTT. The encoded protein is CASTLGQGSGNTIYF. The chain carries TRBV11-2 and TRBJ1-3; 9 bases are shared with TRBD1. The CDR3 has 15 amino acids. Trimming cost V 7 bases and J 3 bases; bases outside gene matches: 7. CDR1 is SGHAT and CDR2 is FQNNGV in the germline V gene. Looking up the rest from reference TRBV11-2 and TRBJ1-3 gives the full variable domain: EAGVAQSPRYKIIEKRQSVAFWCNPISGHATLYWYQQILGQGPKLLIQFQNNGVVDDSQLPKDRFSAERLKGVDSTLKIQPAKLEDSAVYLCASTLGQGSGNTIYFGEGSWLTVV.

The chain employs TRBV6-5 and TRBJ2-2; 11 bases map to TRBD2. Germline V CDR1 and CDR2: MNHEY, SVGAGI. CDR3 size: 15 residues. Trimming took 6 bases from V and 7 from J; bases not matched to a gene: 7. The CDR3 loop is CASRPSGRSVGELFF. The CDR3 nucleotides are TGTGCCAGCAGACCTAGCGGGAGGAGTGTCGGGGAGCTGTTTTTT.

CDR3 sequence reads: CASSLVSGPAGETQYF. For the CDR3, the DNA is TGTGCCAGCAGCTTAGTTAGTGGACCGGCGGGAGAGACCCAGTACTTC. The V and J genes are TRBV7-8 and TRBJ2-5, with a tentative D call TRBD2 (5 bases). Germline values: CDR1 SGHVS, CDR2 FQNEAQ. The CDR3 totals 16 residues. V was pared by 1 base and J by 4 bases, with 16 bases between.

The rearrangement links TRBV6-6 to TRBJ1-3; 7 bases are shared with TRBD1. This CDR3 is 14 amino acids long. The V gene's germline CDR1 is MNHNY and CDR2 SVGAGI (reference sequence). V lost 6 bases, J lost 3 bases, and 5 bases stayed unmatched. DNA of the CDR3: TGTGCCAGCAGGTCGACAGGGAGTGGAAACACCATATATTTT. Its translation: CASRSTGSGNTIYF.

The chain combines TRBV7-6 with TRBJ2-3, with a weak D call TRBD1 (6 bases). The germline V gene has CDR1 SGHVS and CDR2 FNYEAQ. Trimming stripped 0 bases from V and 4 bases from J, with 8 bases between. The CDR3 contains 14 residues. CDR3 sequence (DNA): TGTGCCAGCAGCTTAGCGGGGGCGCCAGATACGCAGTATTTT. Translation gives CASSLAGAPDTQYF.

The rearrangement uses TRBV3-1 (or the pseudogene TRBV3-2) and TRBJ2-1, with 7 bases identical to TRBD2. CDR1 is LGHDT, CDR2 YNNKEL, per germline (reference sequence). V shed 4 bases and J 7 bases; nucleotides not matched to a gene: 13. This CDR3 has 16 amino acids. CDR3 protein: CASSPREMAGVNEQFF. CDR3 sequence (DNA): TGTGCCAGCAGCCCCAGGGAGATGGCGGGAGTAAATGAGCAGTTCTTC.

The CDR3 DNA follows: TGTGCCAGCAGCGTAGAAAGATCGGAGGGTTCAGTGTCTGGGGCCAACGTCCTGACTTTC. As protein: CASSVERSEGSVSGANVLTF. V gene TRBV9 combines with J gene TRBJ2-6, with a tentative D call TRBD2 (6 bases). CDR1 and CDR2 (germline): SGDLS, YYNGEE. The CDR3 has 20 amino acids. Trimming shortened V by 0 bases and J by 1 base, and 20 bases separated the two germline ends.

The chain carries TRBV5-5 and TRBJ2-1; TRBD2 aligns across 12 bases. Losses at the gene ends were 4 bases for V and 6 bases for J; bases not matched to a gene: 14. The germline CDR1 and CDR2 sequences are SGHKS and YYEKEE (reference sequence). This CDR3 is 18 amino acids long. The CDR3 reads CASSRTGLAGSIFNEQFF. CDR3 nucleotide sequence: TGTGCCAGCAGCCGTACCGGACTAGCGGGAAGCATTTTCAATGAGCAGTTCTTC. The full variable domain, in which reference TRBV5-5 and TRBJ2-1 provide the parts outside the CDR3, is DAGVTQSPTHLIKTRGQQVTLRCSPISGHKSVSWYQQVLGQGPQFIFQYYEKEERGRGNFPDRFSARQFPNYSSELNVNALLLGDSALYLCASSRTGLAGSIFNEQFFGPGTRLTVL.

The CDR3 protein is CASSTSDTQYF. CDR3 in DNA: TGTGCCAGCAGTACATCAGATACGCAGTATTTT. The rearrangement joins TRBV2 to TRBJ2-3; D gene unclear. This CDR3 comprises 11 residues. CDR1 SNHLY and CDR2 FYNNEI come from the germline V gene. Trimming took 5 bases from V and 4 from J, leaving 4 bases between them.

The V gene is TRBV5-6, the J gene TRBJ1-2; D is perhaps TRBD1 (5 bases). The CDR3 has 13 residues. V was clipped by 6 bases and J by 7 bases, with 16 bases between them. Germline CDR1 is SGHDT and CDR2 is YYEEEE. Here the CDR3 reads CASNPAGLSGYTF. CDR3 nucleotides: TGTGCCAGCAACCCGGCAGGGCTCTCTGGCTACACCTTC.

V gene TRBV24-1 combines with J gene TRBJ2-3; tentative D call: TRBD1 (5 bases). V lost 3 bases, J lost 6 bases, and 9 bases lay in between. CDR1 is KGHDR, CDR2 SFDVKD, per germline. The CDR3 runs 13 residues. The DNA of the CDR3 is TGTGCCACCAGTGATCTCAACAGGGATACGCAGTATTTT. It specifies CATSDLNRDTQYF.

This chain uses TRBV4-2 with TRBJ2-1, with D possibly TRBD2 on 5 matching bases. CDR3 length equals 15 residues. Trimming pared 0 bases from V and 10 bases from J, leaving 16 bases between. Germline V gives CDR1 LGHNA, CDR2 YNFKEQ. The CDR3 reads CASSQDWVREGEQFF. The CDR3 nucleotides are TGTGCCAGCAGCCAAGATTGGGTTCGGGAAGGAGAGCAGTTCTTC.

The chain links TRBV6-1 to TRBJ1-2; D gene uncertain. Germline values: CDR1 MNHNS, CDR2 SASEGT. CDR3 size: 15 residues. V lost 1 base to trimming and J lost 6 bases, with 15 bases between them. The CDR3 nucleotides read TGTGCCAGCAGTGAAGATCGGGGAGTGACTAATGGCTACACCTTC. It translates to CASSEDRGVTNGYTF.

CDR3 nucleotides: TGTGCCAGCAGTTTCCTACAGGGACGGAACACCTTC. It specifies CASSFLQGRNTF. The V and J genes are TRBV12-3 or TRBV12-4 and TRBJ1-2; maybe TRBD1 (6 bases). The V gene lost 3 bases and the J gene lost 12 bases, with 14 bases spanning the gap. The CDR3 is 12 amino acids.

The chain combines TRBV19 with TRBJ1-1; D not resolved. The CDR3 runs 14 residues. V was trimmed by 6 bases and J by 3 bases, leaving 14 bases between them. Germline V CDR1 and CDR2: LNHDA, SQIVND (reference sequence). The CDR3 DNA follows: TGTGCCAGTAGGGGCCGCTCACAAGACACTGAAGCTTTCTTT. Protein product: CASRGRSQDTEAFF. The full variable domain, its missing parts supplied by reference TRBV19 and TRBJ1-1, is DGGITQSPKYLFRKEGQNVTLSCEQNLNHDAMYWYRQDPGQGLRLIYYSQIVNDFQKGDIAEGYSVSREKKESFPLTVTSAQKNPTAFYLCASRGRSQDTEAFFGQGTRLTVV.

The chain links TRBV2 to TRBJ2-2; TRBD2 is a possible D gene (7 bases). Germline V gene sequence: CDR1 SNHLY, CDR2 FYNNEI. Trimming stripped 9 bases from V and 5 bases from J, with 16 bases between. The CDR3 is made up of 14 amino acids. The CDR3 region is CASTREGVTGELFF. The CDR3 DNA sequence: TGTGCCAGTACTAGGGAGGGGGTGACCGGGGAGCTGTTTTTT. The full variable domain, rest sourced from reference TRBV2 and TRBJ2-2, is EPEVTQTPSHQVTQMGQEVILRCVPISNHLYFYWYRQILGQKVEFLVSFYNNEISEKSEIFDDQFSVERPDGSNFTLKIRSTKLEDSAMYFCASTREGVTGELFFGEGSRLTVL.

The chain combines TRBV28 with TRBJ1-2; the D gene is possibly TRBD1 (6 bases). The CDR3 consists of 13 residues. The germline V gene encodes CDR1 MDHEN and CDR2 SYDVKM. V lost 3 bases and J 8 bases, leaving 13 bases between the germline ends. The CDR3 loop is CASSFGTLGGYTF. In DNA form, the CDR3 reads TGTGCCAGCAGTTTCGGGACACTGGGAGGCTACACCTTC.

The V gene is TRBV3-1 (or the pseudogene TRBV3-2), the J gene TRBJ1-4; D unclear. CDR1 is LGHDT, CDR2 YNNKEL, per germline (reference sequence). The CDR3 covers 15 residues. The germline V and J ends were trimmed by 3 bases and 0 bases, with 8 bases remaining between them. CDR3 DNA sequence: TGTGCCAGCAGCCACCGAAAGCCAACTAATGAAAAACTGTTTTTT. This translates into CASSHRKPTNEKLFF.

This chain uses TRBV4-1 with TRBJ2-2; 8 nucleotides line up with TRBD1. The V gene's germline CDR1 is MGHRA and CDR2 YSYEKL. The trim removed 1 base at V and 4 bases at J, leaving 5 bases unmatched. The CDR3 loop spans 16 amino acids. CDR3 sequence reads: CASSQGQTGVTGELFF. The DNA for the CDR3 is TGCGCCAGCAGCCAAGGACAGACAGGGGTCACCGGGGAGCTGTTTTTT.

The rearrangement links TRBV4-3 to TRBJ2-1; a weak D match, TRBD2 (6 bases). The CDR3 length is 17 residues. V was shortened by 0 bases and J by 7 bases, with 19 bases between the two germline ends. The germline gives CDR1 LGHNA, CDR2 YSLEER. The CDR3 protein is CASSQDLLALARNEQFF. The CDR3 bases are TGCGCCAGCAGCCAAGATTTACTAGCCCTAGCCCGGAATGAGCAGTTCTTC.

This chain connects TRBV6-5 to TRBJ2-7, with 12 bases lining up with TRBD1. Germline V gene data show CDR1 as MNHEY and CDR2 as SVGAGI. V lost 5 bases to trimming and J lost 7 bases; unmatched junction nucleotides: 9. CDR3 size: 15 residues. CDR3 DNA: TGTGCCAGCAGTAGGTCCCGGGACAGGGGGCTTGAGCAGTACTTC. It codes for CASSRSRDRGLEQYF.

The chain uses TRBV6-2 or TRBV6-3 and TRBJ2-2; D remains unclear. Between the trimmed V and J ends, which lost 0 bases and 2 bases, there was a span of 7 bases. The CDR3 contains 15 residues. Germline assignment: CDR1 MNHEY and CDR2 SVGEGT. The CDR3 loop reads CASSYSAGNTGELFF. The DNA for the CDR3 is TGTGCCAGCAGTTACTCGGCAGGTAACACCGGGGAGCTGTTTTTT.

The chain combines TRBV7-2 with TRBJ1-5; 9 nucleotides match TRBD1. The trim removed 4 bases at V and 3 bases at J, leaving 7 bases unmatched. Germline V gene sequence: CDR1 SGHTA, CDR2 FQGNSA. The CDR3 is 16 amino acids. CDR3 residues: CASSSHRGRDNQPQHF. For the CDR3, the DNA is TGTGCCAGCAGCTCACACAGGGGGCGAGACAATCAGCCCCAGCATTTT. Based on the CDR3 plus reference TRBV7-2 and TRBJ1-5, the full variable domain is GAGVSQSPSNKVTEKGKDVELRCDPISGHTALYWYRQSLGQGLEFLIYFQGNSAPDKSGLPSDRFSAERTGGSVSTLTIQRTQQEDSAVYLCASSSHRGRDNQPQHFGDGTRLSIL.

The chain combines TRBV7-8 with TRBJ1-5; D is perhaps TRBD1 (6 bases). The length of the CDR3 is 14 residues. V was cut by 8 bases and J by 6 bases, with 17 bases left in between. CDR1 is SGHVS and CDR2 is FQNEAQ in the germline V gene. CDR3 sequence reads: CASGTGFSVQPQHF. The CDR3 region has the DNA TGTGCCAGCGGAACAGGGTTCTCCGTTCAGCCCCAGCATTTT.